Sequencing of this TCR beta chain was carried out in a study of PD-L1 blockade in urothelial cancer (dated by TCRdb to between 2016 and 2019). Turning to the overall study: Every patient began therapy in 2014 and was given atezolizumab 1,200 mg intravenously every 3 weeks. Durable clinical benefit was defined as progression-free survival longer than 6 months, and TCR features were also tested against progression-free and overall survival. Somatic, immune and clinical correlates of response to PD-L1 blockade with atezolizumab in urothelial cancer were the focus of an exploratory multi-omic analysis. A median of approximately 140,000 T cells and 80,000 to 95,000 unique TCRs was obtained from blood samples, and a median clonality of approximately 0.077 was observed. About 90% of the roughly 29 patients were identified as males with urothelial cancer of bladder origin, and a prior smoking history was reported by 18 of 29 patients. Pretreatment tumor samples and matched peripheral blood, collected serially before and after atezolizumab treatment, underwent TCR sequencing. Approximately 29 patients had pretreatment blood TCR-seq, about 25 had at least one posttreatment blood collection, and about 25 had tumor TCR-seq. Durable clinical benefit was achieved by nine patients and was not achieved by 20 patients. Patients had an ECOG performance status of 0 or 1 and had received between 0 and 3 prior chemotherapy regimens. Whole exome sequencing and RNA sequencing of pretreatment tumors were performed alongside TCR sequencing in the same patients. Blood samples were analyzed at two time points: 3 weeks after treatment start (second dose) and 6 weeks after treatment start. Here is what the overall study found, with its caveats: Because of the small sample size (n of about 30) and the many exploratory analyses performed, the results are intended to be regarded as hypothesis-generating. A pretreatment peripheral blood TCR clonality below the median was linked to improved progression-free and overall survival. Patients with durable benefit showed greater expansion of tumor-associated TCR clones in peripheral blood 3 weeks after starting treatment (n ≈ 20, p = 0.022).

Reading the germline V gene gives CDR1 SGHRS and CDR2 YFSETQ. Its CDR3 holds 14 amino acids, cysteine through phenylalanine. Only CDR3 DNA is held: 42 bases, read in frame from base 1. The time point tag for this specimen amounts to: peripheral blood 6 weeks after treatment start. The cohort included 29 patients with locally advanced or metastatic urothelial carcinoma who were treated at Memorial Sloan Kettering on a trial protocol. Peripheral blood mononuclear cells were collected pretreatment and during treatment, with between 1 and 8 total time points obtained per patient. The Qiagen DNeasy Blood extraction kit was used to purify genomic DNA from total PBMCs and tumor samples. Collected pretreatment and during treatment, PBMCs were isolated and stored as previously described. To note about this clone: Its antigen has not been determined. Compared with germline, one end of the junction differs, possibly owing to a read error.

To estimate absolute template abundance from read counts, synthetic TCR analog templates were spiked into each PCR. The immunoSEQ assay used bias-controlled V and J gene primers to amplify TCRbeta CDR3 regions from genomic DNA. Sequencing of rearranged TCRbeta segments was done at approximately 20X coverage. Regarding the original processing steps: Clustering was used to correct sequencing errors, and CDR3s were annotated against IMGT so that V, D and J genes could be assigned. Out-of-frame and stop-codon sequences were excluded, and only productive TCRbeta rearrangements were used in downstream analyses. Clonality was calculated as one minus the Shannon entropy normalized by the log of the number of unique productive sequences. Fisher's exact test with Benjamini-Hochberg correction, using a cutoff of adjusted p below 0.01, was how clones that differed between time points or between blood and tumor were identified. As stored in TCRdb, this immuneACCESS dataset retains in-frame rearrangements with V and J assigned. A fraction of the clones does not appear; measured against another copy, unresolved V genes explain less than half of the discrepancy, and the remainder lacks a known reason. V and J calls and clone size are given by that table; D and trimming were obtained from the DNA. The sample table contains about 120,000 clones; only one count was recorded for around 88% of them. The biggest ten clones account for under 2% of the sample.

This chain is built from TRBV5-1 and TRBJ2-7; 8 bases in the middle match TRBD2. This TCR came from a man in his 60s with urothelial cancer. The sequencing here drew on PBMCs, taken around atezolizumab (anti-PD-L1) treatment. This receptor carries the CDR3 CASAQTFGPAGVNF. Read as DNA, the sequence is TGCGCCAGCGCCCAGACCTTTGGGCCAGCGGGGGTGAACTTC.